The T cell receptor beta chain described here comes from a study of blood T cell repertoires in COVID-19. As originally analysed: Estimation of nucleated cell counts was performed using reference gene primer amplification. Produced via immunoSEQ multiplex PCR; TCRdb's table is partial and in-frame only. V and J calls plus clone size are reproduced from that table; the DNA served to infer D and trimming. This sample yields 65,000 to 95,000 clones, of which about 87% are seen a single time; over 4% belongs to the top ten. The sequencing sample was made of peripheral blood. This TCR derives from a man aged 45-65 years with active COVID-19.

The CDR3 is CASSPPTSGRHNEQFF. Here the CDR3 DNA reads TGTGCCAGCTCACCACCGACTAGCGGGAGACACAATGAGCAGTTCTTC. The chain recombines TRBV18 with TRBJ2-1; 12 bases are shared with TRBD2. CDR1 is KGHSH, CDR2 LQKENI, per germline. The CDR3 is 16 amino acids. J was trimmed by 5 bases and V by 0 bases; bases with no gene match: 2.